A selection of T cell receptor beta chains follows, all from one sample in a study of PD-L1 blockade in urothelial cancer. This table comes from immunoSEQ multiplex PCR, and its TCRdb copy is limited to in-frame clones, with some not included. The sample shows approximately 50,000 clones, approximately 88% of them seen only once. The sequences come from PBMCs, collected around atezolizumab (anti-PD-L1) treatment. Every receptor here comes from a man in his forties or fifties with urothelial cancer. Each CDR3 is given with its conserved first and last residue. D genes are given only for firm matches. A row's size may be missing; if present it is once, few, many or a size class.

d_call	v_call	j_call	clone_size	cdr3_nt	cdr3_aa
TRBD1	TRBV5-1	TRBJ2-7	NA	TGCGCCAGCAGCAAGGGACAGACCTACGAGCAGTACTTC	CASSKGQTYEQYF
NA	TRBV27	TRBJ1-5	few	TGTGCCAGCAGTAGAGGACAGCCCGGCCAGCCCCAGCATTTT	CASSRGQPGQPQHF
TRBD1	TRBV19	TRBJ2-3	NA	TGTGCCAGTAGTATAGGACAGGGGGTAACAGATACGCAGTATTTT	CASSIGQGVTDTQYF
TRBD1	TRBV10-3	TRBJ2-2	NA	TGTGCCATCAGGGACAGGGGGCGGATCGCGAACACCGGGGAGCTGTTTTTT	CAIRDRGRIANTGELFF
TRBD1	TRBV15	TRBJ2-7	NA	TGTGCCACCAGCAGACGGCGGACAGGGCGGGAGCAGTACTTC	CATSRRRTGREQYF
NA	TRBV10-1	TRBJ2-2	NA	TGCGCCAGCGGGGCGGGGGCTGGAGGGGAGCTGTTTTTT	CASGAGAGGELFF
TRBD1	TRBV18	TRBJ1-2	NA	TGTGCCAGCTCACCACGGACAGGGGGAGATTTCGACTACACCTTC	CASSPRTGGDFDYTF
TRBD2	TRBV5-8	TRBJ2-5	NA	TGTGCCAGCAGCTTGTGGTCTCTAGCGGCAAGAGGGGAGACCCAGTACTTC	CASSLWSLAARGETQYF
NA	TRBV9	TRBJ2-5	NA	TGTGCCAGCAGCCGAGGTGGGCAGGGAGGACGGGAGACCCAGTACTTC	CASSRGGQGGRETQYF
TRBD1	TRBV7-8	TRBJ1-5	NA	TGTGCCAGCAGCCGACTCGGCCAGGGGGCTACAGCGAGGGCCCAGCATTTT	CASSRLGQGATARAQHF
NA	TRBV15	TRBJ2-4	NA	TGTGCCACCAGCATCGGGTCCGGAGCCAAAAACATTCAGTACTTC	CATSIGSGAKNIQYF
NA	TRBV27	TRBJ1-2	NA	TGTGCCAGCAGTTTCGGTCCTTATCCCTTTACAGGTAACTATGGCTACACCTTC	CASSFGPYPFTGNYGYTF
TRBD2	TRBV6-5	TRBJ2-7	NA	TGTGCCAGCGCGATAATAGCGGGAGCGGGCAACGAGCAGTACTTC	CASAIIAGAGNEQYF
NA	TRBV7-9	TRBJ1-3	NA	TGTGCCAGCAGCCTGGGGGCATCTGGAAACACCATATATTTT	CASSLGASGNTIYF
TRBD2	TRBV2	TRBJ2-5	NA	TGTGCCAGAAGGCCGGGCGGGGGAGAGACCCAGTACTTC	CARRPGGGETQYF
NA	TRBV2	TRBJ1-4	NA	TGTGCCAGCAGTAGACTCGGCACTAATGAAAAACTGTTTTTT	CASSRLGTNEKLFF
NA	TRBV5-1	TRBJ1-6	NA	TGCGCCAGCCGCCAAGACAGTCCTAATTCACCCCTCCACTTT	CASRQDSPNSPLHF
NA	TRBV7-9	TRBJ2-7	NA	TGTGCCAGCAGAGCTGGACAGCACTCCTACGAGCAGTACTTC	CASRAGQHSYEQYF
NA	TRBV5-1	TRBJ2-7	once	TGCGCCAGCAGGGTACAAACCAACTCCTACGAGCAGTACTTC	CASRVQTNSYEQYF
TRBD1	TRBV10-1	TRBJ2-3	NA	TGCGCCAGCAGTGAAGTTTTCGGACAGGGTCTATCAGATACGCAGTATTTT	CASSEVFGQGLSDTQYF
TRBD1	TRBV6-5	TRBJ2-3	NA	TGTGCCAGCGGTACTGGACAGGGGTGGAATACGCAGTATTTT	CASGTGQGWNTQYF
TRBD2	TRBV28	TRBJ2-7	NA	TGTGCCAGCAGTCCGGGACTAGCGGGAGAGGGCTACGAGCAGTACTTC	CASSPGLAGEGYEQYF
TRBD2	TRBV7-8	TRBJ2-1	NA	TGTGCCAGCAGCTTACCGGGACTAGCGGGAGAAAATGAGCAGTTCTTC	CASSLPGLAGENEQFF
NA	TRBV5-6	TRBJ1-1	NA	TGTGCCAGCAGCCCACCGAACAGGGCGGCGAACACTGAAGCTTTCTTT	CASSPPNRAANTEAFF
TRBD1	TRBV9	TRBJ2-3	once	TGTGCCAGCAGCAAACCGGGACAGCCCCTCACAGATACGCAGTATTTT	CASSKPGQPLTDTQYF
TRBD1	TRBV2	TRBJ1-1	NA	TGTGCCAGCAGCCTTGAGGGGACAGCAAATGAAGCTTTCTTT	CASSLEGTANEAFF
NA	TRBV30	TRBJ2-5	NA	TGTGCCTGGATGTCTGCGGGACGGGTAGAGACCCAGTACTTC	CAWMSAGRVETQYF
NA	TRBV9	TRBJ2-3	NA	TGTGCCAGCAGCCCTCTGGACTATTACACAGATACGCAGTATTTT	CASSPLDYYTDTQYF
NA	TRBV7-2	TRBJ2-2	NA	TGTGCCAGCAGCCCGGGATCAAGGACCGGGGAGCTGTTTTTT	CASSPGSRTGELFF
TRBD2	TRBV4-1	TRBJ2-7	NA	TGCGCCAGCAGCCAATTTTATGTCCCGAGCCAAGGCGGGAGAGACTACGAGCAGTACTTC	CASSQFYVPSQGGRDYEQYF
TRBD1	TRBV6-1	TRBJ1-4	NA	TGTGCCAGCAGTGAGACCGGGACAGCTAATGAAAAACTGTTTTTT	CASSETGTANEKLFF
TRBD1	TRBV5-6	TRBJ1-1	NA	TGTGCCAGCAGCAAAAGAGACAGGGGTGGTGAAGCTTTCTTT	CASSKRDRGGEAFF
TRBD2	TRBV6-5	TRBJ2-1	NA	TGTGCCAGCAGCCCGACTAGCGGGTCCTACAATGAGCAGTTCTTC	CASSPTSGSYNEQFF
TRBD1	TRBV15	TRBJ2-7	NA	TGTGCCACCAGCCCAGGACAGGGGGGATTCTACGAGCAGTACTTC	CATSPGQGGFYEQYF
NA	TRBV7-2	TRBJ1-2	NA	TGTGCCAGCAGCTTCAAAGGGAGTAACTATGGCTACACCTTC	CASSFKGSNYGYTF
TRBD1	TRBV5-1	TRBJ1-1	NA	TGCGCCAGCAGCTTGGAAGGGGGCAGGCGGAACACTGAAGCTTTCTTT	CASSLEGGRRNTEAFF
TRBD2	TRBV19	TRBJ2-1	NA	TGTGCCAGTAGTATAACGCTAGCGGGAATACAAGGGCACAATGAGCAGTTCTTC	CASSITLAGIQGHNEQFF
TRBD1	TRBV7-9	TRBJ1-5	few	TGTGCCAGCAGCTTCACAGGGGGCATGGAGCAGCCCCAGCATTTT	CASSFTGGMEQPQHF
TRBD1	TRBV5-1	TRBJ1-4	NA	TGCGCCAGCAAGCGTAGGGACAGGAATGAAAAACTGTTTTTT	CASKRRDRNEKLFF
NA	TRBV7-2	TRBJ2-6	NA	TGTGCCAGCAGCCCCGGATCGGCGGGCCCCACCTCTGGGGCCAACGTCCTGACTTTC	CASSPGSAGPTSGANVLTF
NA	TRBV6-6	TRBJ2-4	NA	TGTGCCAGCAGTGGGATGGGGGCGGCCAAAAACATTCAGTACTTC	CASSGMGAAKNIQYF
NA	TRBV30	TRBJ2-2	NA	TGTGCCTGGCTCGCGGGGACCTCTAAGAAAGGAACCGGGGAGCTGTTTTTT	CAWLAGTSKKGTGELFF
TRBD1	TRBV7-2	TRBJ1-5	NA	TGTGCCAGCAGCTCCCTCAGGGGGGATCAGCCCCAGCATTTT	CASSSLRGDQPQHF
NA	TRBV30	TRBJ1-2	NA	TGTGCCTGGAGTAACATACCGACAGGACGTGGCTACACCTTC	CAWSNIPTGRGYTF
TRBD1	TRBV29-1	TRBJ2-3	NA	TGCAGCGTCGAAGGAGGGGACAGGGGGACAGATACGCAGTATTTT	CSVEGGDRGTDTQYF
TRBD2	TRBV6-1	TRBJ2-3	NA	TGTGCCAGCAGTGAGACTAGCGGGAGTGTAAGAGATACGCAGTATTTT	CASSETSGSVRDTQYF
TRBD1	TRBV19	TRBJ2-7	NA	TGTGCCAGTAGTACCGGACAGGGGAAGACCTACGAGCAGTACTTC	CASSTGQGKTYEQYF
TRBD2	TRBV18	TRBJ2-3	NA	TGTGCCAGCTCACCTACGACTAGCGCGGGGATTAGGTGGAGGTTT	CASSPTTSAGIRWRF
NA	TRBV7-2	TRBJ1-1	NA	TGTGCCAGCAGCTTACCCCGACAGTTTGGGGCTGAAGCTTTCTTT	CASSLPRQFGAEAFF
NA	TRBV5-6	TRBJ1-6	NA	TGTGCCAGCAGCTTGGTAACTTCCCGGTCACCCCTCCACTTT	CASSLVTSRSPLHF
NA	TRBV5-1	TRBJ2-5	NA	TGCGCCAGCGGGGCCGCAGAGACCCAGTACTTC	CASGAAETQYF
TRBD2	TRBV9	TRBJ2-7	few	TGTGCCAGCAGCGCCGGACTAGCCTCCTACGAGCAGTACTTC	CASSAGLASYEQYF
NA	TRBV5-4	TRBJ2-7	NA	TGTGCCGGCAGCTTCGAAGGGGTTTCCTACGAGCAGTACTTC	CAGSFEGVSYEQYF
TRBD2	TRBV5-1	TRBJ2-7	NA	TGCGCCAGCAGACTAGCGGGCCGGTACGAGCAGTACTTC	CASRLAGRYEQYF
TRBD1	TRBV7-8	TRBJ1-3	NA	TGTGCCAGCAGCTTTGGACAGGATGGAAACACCATATATTTT	CASSFGQDGNTIYF